This T cell receptor beta chain is from a study of blood T cell repertoires in COVID-19. Study-wide background: From the United States, Italy and Spain came samples of acute and convalescent COVID-19.

Measured with immunoSEQ multiplex PCR; TCRdb has only the in-frame clones, and not every one. Here the sample spans about 220,000 clones, roughly 80% being singletons. V lost 6 bases to trimming and J lost 7 bases; unmatched junction nucleotides: 8. Germline loops: CDR1 LGHNA, CDR2 YNFKEQ. The CDR3 consists of 15 residues. The TCR originated in a woman aged 40 to 49 who had been exposed to COVID-19. The chain recombines TRBV4-2 with TRBJ1-4; 10 bases match TRBD1. The material sequenced was PBMCs or T cells enriched from blood (not recorded which). The CDR3 protein is CASRGQGGPSEKLFF. The CDR3 DNA reads TGTGCCAGCAGAGGACAGGGGGGGCCTTCTGAAAAACTGTTTTTT.